This T cell receptor (beta chain) was captured by sequencing in a study of monozygotic twins with cystic fibrosis. The data were produced by immunoSEQ multiplex PCR, yet TCRdb's version contains in-frame clones alone and is incomplete. In the table there are 30,000 or so clones, around 96% of which are singletons. This CDR3 region has 16 residues. Trimming removed 5 bases from V and 0 bases from J; junction bases left unmatched: 8. Germline assignment: CDR1 SGHTA and CDR2 FQGNSA. General observations from the study: In 13 of 16 pairs, V gene usage was closest to the co-twin's.

About this clone itself: The antigen is not known.

This TCR derives from a girl aged 2 to 10 with cystic fibrosis. The chain couples TRBV7-2 to TRBJ2-3, with 7 bases aligning to TRBD1. Sequencing used blood. CDR3 nucleotides: TGTGCCAGCAGCAGCGGACAGGCCCCAAGCACAGATACGCAGTATTTT. Its translation: CASSSGQAPSTDTQYF.